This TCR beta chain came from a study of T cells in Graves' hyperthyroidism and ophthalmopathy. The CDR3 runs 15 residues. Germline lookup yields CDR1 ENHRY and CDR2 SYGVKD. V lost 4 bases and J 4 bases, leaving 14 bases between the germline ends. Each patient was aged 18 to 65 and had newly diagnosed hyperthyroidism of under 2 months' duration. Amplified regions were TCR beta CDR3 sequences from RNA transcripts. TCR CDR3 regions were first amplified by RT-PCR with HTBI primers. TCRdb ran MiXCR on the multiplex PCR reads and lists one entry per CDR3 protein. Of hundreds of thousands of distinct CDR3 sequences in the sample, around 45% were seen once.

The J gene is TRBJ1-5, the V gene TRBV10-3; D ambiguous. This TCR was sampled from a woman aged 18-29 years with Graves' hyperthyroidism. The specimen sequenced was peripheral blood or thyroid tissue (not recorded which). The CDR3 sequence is CAISGASESNQPQHF. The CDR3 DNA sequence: TGTGCCATCAGTGGGGCCAGTGAGTCGAATCAGCCCCAGCATTTT.